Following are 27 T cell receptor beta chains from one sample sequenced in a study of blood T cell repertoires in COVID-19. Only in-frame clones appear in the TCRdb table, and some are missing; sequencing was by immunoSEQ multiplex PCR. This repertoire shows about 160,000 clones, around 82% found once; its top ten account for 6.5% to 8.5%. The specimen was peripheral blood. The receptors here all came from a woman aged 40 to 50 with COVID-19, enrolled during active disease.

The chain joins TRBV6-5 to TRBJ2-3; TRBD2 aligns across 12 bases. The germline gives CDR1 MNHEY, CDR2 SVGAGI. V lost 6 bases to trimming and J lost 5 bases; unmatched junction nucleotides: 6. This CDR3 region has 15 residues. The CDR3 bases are TGTGCCAGCAGAGCCCTAGCGGGGGGGCGAGATACGCAGTATTTT. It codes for CASRALAGGRDTQYF.

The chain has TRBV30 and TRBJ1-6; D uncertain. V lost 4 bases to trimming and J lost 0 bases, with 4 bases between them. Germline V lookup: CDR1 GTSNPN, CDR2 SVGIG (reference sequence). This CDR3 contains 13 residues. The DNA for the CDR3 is TGTGCCTGGACGTTCTCCTATAATTCACCCCTCCACTTT. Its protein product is CAWTFSYNSPLHF.

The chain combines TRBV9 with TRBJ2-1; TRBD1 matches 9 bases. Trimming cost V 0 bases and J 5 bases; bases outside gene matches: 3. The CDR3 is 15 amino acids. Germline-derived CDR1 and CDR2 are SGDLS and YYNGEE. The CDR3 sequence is CASSVEQGANNEQFF. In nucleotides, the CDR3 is TGTGCCAGCAGCGTAGAACAGGGGGCAAACAATGAGCAGTTCTTC.

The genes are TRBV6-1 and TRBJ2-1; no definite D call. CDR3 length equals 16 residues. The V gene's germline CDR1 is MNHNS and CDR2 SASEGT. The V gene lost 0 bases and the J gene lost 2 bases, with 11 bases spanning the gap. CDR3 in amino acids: CASSEAPNRAYNEQFF. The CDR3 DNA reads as TGTGCCAGCAGTGAAGCACCAAACCGAGCCTACAATGAGCAGTTCTTC.

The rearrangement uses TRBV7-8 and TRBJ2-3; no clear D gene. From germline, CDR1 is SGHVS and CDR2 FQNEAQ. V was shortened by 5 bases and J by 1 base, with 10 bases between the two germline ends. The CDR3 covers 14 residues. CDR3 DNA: TGTGCCAGCAGCCCCAACGCGGGCACAGATACGCAGTATTTT. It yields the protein CASSPNAGTDTQYF.

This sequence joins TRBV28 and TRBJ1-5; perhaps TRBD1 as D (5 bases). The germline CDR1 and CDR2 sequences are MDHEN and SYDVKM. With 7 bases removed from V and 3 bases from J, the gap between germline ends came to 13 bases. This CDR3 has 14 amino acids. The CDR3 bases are TGTGCCAGCATGCAGGGAGGGCTCAATCAGCCCCAGCATTTT. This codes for CASMQGGLNQPQHF.

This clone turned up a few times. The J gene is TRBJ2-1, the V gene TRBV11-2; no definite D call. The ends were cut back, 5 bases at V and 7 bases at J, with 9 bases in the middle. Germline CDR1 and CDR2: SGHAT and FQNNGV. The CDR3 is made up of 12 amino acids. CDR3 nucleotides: TGTGCCAGCAGCCTTTTATCGAATGAGCAGTTCTTC. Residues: CASSLLSNEQFF.

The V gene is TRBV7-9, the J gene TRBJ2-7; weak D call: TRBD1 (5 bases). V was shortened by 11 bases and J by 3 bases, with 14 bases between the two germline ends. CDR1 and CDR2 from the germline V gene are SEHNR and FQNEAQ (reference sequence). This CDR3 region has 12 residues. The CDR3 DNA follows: TGTGCCGGACAACAGGACCTCTACGAGCAGTACTTC. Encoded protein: CAGQQDLYEQYF.

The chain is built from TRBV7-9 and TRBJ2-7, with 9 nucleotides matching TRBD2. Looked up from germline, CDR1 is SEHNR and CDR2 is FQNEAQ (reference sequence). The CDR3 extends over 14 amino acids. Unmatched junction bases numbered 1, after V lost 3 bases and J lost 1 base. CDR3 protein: CASSFSGRSYEQYF. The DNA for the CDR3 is TGTGCCAGCAGCTTTAGCGGGAGATCCTACGAGCAGTACTTC.

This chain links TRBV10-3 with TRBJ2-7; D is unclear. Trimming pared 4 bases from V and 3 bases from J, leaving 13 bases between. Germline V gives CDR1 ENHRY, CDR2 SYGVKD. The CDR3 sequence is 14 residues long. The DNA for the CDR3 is TGTGCCATCAGTGCCAGCGCGGTCGTCTACGAGCAGTACTTC. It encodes CAISASAVVYEQYF.

In nucleotides, the CDR3 is TGTGCCAGTAGCAGGGGGACAGGAGTAACTGAAGCTTTCTTT. Its translation: CASSRGTGVTEAFF. The chain employs TRBV19 and TRBJ1-1, with TRBD1 identical over 8 bases. Trimming at V came to 6 bases and at J to 5 bases, leaving 8 bases not matched to a gene. Germline CDR1 and CDR2: LNHDA and SQIVND (reference sequence). The CDR3 extends over 14 amino acids.

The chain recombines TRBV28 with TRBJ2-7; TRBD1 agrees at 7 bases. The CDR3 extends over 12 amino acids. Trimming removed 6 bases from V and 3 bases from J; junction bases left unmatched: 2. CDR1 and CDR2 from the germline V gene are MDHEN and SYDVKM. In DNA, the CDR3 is TGTGCCAGCAGGACAGGGATCTACGAGCAGTACTTC. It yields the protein CASRTGIYEQYF.

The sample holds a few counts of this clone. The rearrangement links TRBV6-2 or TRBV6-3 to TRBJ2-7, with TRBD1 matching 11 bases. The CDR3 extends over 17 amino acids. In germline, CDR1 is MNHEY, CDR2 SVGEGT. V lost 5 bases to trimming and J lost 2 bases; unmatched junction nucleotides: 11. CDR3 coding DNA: TGTGCCAGCAGTCTAACTGGGACAGGGGGAATGCCCTACGAGCAGTACTTC. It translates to CASSLTGTGGMPYEQYF.

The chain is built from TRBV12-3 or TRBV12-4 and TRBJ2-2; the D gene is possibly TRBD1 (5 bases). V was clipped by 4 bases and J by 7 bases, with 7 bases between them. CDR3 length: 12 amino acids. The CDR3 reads CASSSTVGELFF. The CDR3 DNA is TGTGCCAGCAGTTCGACAGTCGGGGAGCTGTTTTTT.

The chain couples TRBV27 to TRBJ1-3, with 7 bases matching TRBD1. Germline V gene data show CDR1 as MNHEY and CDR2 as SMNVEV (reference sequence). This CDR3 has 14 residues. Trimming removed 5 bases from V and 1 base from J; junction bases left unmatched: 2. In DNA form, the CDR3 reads TGTGCCAGCAGTATGACAGGGTCTGGAAACACCATATATTTT. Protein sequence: CASSMTGSGNTIYF.

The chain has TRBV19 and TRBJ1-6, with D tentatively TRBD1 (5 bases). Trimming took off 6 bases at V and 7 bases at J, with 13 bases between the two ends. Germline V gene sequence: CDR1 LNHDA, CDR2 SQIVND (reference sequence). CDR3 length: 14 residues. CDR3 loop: CASSVQGGNSPLHF. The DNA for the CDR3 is TGTGCCAGTAGCGTCCAGGGTGGCAATTCACCCCTCCACTTT.

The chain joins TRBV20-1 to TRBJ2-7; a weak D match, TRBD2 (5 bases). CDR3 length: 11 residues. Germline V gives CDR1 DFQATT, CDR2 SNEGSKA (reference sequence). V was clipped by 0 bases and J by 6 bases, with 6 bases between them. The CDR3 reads CSARDRGEQYF. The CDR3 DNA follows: TGCAGTGCTAGAGATCGGGGCGAGCAGTACTTC.

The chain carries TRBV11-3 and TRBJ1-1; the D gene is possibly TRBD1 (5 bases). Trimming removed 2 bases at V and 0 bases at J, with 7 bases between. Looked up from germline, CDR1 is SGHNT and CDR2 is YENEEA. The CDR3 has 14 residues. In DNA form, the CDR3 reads TGTGCCAGCAGCTTACGGGGGATGAACACTGAAGCTTTCTTT. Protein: CASSLRGMNTEAFF.

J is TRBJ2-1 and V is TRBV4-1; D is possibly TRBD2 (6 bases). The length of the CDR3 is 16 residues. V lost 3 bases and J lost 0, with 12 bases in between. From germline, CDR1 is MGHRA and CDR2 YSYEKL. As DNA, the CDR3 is TGCGCCAGCAGCCAGATGGGACTGAGCTCCTACAATGAGCAGTTCTTC. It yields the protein CASSQMGLSSYNEQFF.

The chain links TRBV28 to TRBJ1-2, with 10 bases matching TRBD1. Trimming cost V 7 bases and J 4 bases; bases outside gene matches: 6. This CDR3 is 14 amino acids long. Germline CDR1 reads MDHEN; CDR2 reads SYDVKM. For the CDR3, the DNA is TGTGCCAGCAAGCCGACAGGGGGCGGCTATGGCTACACCTTC. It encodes CASKPTGGGYGYTF.

CDR3 bases: TGCGCCAGCAGTGAAGGTAGTTCGGGAGGGCAATACGAGCAGTACTTC. It codes for CASSEGSSGGQYEQYF. The chain recombines TRBV10-1 with TRBJ2-7; 8 positions agree with TRBD2. The V gene end was trimmed by 3 bases and the J gene end by 4 bases; junction bases not matched to a gene: 11. Germline CDR1 is WNHNN and CDR2 is SYGVQD (reference sequence). This CDR3 comprises 16 residues.

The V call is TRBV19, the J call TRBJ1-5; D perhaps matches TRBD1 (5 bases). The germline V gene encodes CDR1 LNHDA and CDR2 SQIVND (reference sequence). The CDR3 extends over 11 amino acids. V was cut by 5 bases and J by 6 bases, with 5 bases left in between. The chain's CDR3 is CASSQGQPQHF. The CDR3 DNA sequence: TGTGCCAGTAGTCAGGGTCAGCCCCAGCATTTT.

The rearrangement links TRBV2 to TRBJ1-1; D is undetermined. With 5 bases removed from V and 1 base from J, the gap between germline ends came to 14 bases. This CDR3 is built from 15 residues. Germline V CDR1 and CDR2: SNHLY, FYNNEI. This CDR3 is CASSLRREANTEAFF. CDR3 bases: TGTGCCAGCAGTCTGAGACGGGAGGCGAACACTGAAGCTTTCTTT.

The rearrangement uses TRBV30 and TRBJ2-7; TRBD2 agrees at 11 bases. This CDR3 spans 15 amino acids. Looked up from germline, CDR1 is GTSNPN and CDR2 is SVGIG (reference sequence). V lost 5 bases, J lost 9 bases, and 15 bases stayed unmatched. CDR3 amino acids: CAWSGSGSGRGRQYF. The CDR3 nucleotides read TGTGCCTGGTCAGGCTCGGGTAGCGGGAGGGGAAGGCAGTACTTC.

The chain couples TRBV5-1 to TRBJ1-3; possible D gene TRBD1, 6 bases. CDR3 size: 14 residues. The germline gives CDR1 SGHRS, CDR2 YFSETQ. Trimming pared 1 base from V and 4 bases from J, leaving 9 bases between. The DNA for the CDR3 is TGCGCCAGCAGCTTGTCAGGGGTGGGAAACACCATATATTTT. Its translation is CASSLSGVGNTIYF.

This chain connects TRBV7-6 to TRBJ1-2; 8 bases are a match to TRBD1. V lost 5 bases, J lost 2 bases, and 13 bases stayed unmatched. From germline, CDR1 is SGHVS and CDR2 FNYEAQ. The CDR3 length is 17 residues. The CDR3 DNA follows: TGTGCCAGCAGCGAGAGGACAGGGATACTGACCAACTATGGCTACACCTTC. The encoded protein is CASSERTGILTNYGYTF.

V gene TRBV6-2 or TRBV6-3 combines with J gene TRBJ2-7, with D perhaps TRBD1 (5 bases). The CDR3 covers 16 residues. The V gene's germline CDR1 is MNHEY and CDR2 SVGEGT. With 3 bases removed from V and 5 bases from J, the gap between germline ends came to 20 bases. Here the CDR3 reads CASSYPMQGSMNEQYV. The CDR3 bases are TGTGCCAGCAGTTATCCCATGCAGGGATCTATGAACGAGCAGTACGTC.